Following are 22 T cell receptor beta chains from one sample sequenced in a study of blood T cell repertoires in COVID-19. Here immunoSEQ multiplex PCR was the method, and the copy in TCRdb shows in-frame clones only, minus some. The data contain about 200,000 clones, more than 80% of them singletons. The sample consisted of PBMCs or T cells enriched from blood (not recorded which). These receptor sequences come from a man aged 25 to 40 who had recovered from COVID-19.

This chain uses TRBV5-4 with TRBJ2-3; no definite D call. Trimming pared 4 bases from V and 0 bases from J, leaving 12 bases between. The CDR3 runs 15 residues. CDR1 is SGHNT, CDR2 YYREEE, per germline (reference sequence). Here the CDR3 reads CASSPMGFSTDTQYF. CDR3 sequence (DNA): TGTGCCAGCAGCCCGATGGGCTTTAGCACAGATACGCAGTATTTT.

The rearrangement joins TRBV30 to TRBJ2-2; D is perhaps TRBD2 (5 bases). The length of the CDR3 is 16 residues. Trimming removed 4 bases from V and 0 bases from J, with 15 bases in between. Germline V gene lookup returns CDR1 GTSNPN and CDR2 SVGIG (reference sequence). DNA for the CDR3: TGTGCCTGGACTCACGGTTGGGGAGCGAACACCGGGGAGCTGTTTTTT. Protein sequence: CAWTHGWGANTGELFF.

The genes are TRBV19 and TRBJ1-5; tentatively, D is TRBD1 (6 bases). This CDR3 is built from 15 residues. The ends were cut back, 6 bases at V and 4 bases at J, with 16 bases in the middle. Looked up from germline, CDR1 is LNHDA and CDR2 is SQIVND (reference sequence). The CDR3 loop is CASRAQGGGNQPQHF. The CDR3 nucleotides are TGTGCCAGTAGGGCACAGGGCGGTGGAAATCAGCCCCAGCATTTT.

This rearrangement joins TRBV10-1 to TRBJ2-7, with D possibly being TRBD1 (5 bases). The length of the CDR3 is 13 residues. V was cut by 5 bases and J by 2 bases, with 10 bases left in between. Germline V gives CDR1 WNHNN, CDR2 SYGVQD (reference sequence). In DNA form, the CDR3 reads TGCGCCAGCAGTTCTGACAGCACCTACGAGCAGTACTTC. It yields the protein CASSSDSTYEQYF.

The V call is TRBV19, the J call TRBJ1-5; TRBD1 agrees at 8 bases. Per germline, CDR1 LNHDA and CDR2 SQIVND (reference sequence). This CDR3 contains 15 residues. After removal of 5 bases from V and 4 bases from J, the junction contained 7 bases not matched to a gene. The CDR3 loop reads CASSQGAAGNQPQHF. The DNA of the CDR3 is TGTGCCAGTAGTCAGGGGGCCGCTGGGAATCAGCCCCAGCATTTT.

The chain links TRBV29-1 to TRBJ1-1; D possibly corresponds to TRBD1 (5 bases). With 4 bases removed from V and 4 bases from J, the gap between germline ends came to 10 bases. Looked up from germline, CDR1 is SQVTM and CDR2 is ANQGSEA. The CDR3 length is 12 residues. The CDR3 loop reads CSVVHGATEAFF. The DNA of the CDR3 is TGCAGCGTTGTACATGGGGCCACTGAAGCTTTCTTT.

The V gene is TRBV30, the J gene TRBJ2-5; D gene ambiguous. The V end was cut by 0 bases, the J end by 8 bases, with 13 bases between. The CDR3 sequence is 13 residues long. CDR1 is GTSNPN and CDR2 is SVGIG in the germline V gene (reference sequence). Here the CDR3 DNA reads TGTGCCTGGAGTGTTGCCAGGCCTGAAACCCAGTACTTC. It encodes CAWSVARPETQYF.

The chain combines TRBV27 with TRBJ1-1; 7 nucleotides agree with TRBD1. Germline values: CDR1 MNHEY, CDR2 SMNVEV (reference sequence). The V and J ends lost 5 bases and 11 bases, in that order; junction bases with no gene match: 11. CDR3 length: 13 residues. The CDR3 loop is CASSGGNLRGAFF. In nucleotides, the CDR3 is TGTGCCAGCAGTGGGGGGAACCTCAGGGGGGCTTTCTTT.

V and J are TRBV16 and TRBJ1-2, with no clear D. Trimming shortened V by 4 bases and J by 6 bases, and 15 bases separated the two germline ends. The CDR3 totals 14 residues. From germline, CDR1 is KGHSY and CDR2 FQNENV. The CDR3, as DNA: TGTGCCAGCAGCCTGACGCAGGATTCAGATGGCTACACCTTC. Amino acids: CASSLTQDSDGYTF.

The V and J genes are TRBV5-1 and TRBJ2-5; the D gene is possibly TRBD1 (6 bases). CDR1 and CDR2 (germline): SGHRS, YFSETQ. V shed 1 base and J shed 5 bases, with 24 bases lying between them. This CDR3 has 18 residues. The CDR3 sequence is CASSLTGSRSGIGETQYF. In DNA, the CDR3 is TGCGCCAGCAGCTTGACAGGGAGTAGAAGCGGTATCGGGGAGACCCAGTACTTC.

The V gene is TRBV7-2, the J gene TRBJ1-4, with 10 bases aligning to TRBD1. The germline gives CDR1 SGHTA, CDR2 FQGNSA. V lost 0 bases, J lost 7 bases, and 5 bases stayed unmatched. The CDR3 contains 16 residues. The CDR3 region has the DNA TGTGCCAGCAGCTTAGCCCCCGGACAGGGGGGTGAAAAACTGTTTTTT. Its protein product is CASSLAPGQGGEKLFF.

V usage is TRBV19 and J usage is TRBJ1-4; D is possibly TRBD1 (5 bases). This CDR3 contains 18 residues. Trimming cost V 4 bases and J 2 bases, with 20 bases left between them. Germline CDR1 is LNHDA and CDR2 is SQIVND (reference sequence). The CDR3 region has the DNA TGTGCCAGTAGTAACCCCTCCGGGACTCGGCTTACTAATGAAAAACTGTTTTTT. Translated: CASSNPSGTRLTNEKLFF.

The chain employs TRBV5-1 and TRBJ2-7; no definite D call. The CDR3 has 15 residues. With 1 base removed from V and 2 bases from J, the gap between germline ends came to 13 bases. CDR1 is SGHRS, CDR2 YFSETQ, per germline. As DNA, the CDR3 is TGCGCCAGCAGCTTGAGCCCTAATACTGCCTACGAGCAGTACTTC. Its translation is CASSLSPNTAYEQYF. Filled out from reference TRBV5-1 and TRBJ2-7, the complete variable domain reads KAGVTQTPRYLIKTRGQQVTLSCSPISGHRSVSWYQQTPGQGLQFLFEYFSETQRNKGNFPGRFSGRQFSNSRSEMNVSTLELGDSALYLCASSLSPNTAYEQYFGPGTRLTVT.

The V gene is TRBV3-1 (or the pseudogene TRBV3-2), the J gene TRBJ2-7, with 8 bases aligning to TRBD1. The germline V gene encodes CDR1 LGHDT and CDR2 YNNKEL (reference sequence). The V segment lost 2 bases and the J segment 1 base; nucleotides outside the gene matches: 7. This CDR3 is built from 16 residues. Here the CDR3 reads CASSQLRTGLSYEQYF. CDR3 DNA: TGTGCCAGCAGCCAACTACGGACAGGGCTTTCCTACGAGCAGTACTTC.

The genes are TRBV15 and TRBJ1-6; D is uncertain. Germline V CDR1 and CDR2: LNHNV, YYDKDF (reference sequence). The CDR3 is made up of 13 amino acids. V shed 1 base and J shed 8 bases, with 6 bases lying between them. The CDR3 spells CATSRARDSPLHF. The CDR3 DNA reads TGTGCCACCAGCAGAGCACGGGATTCACCCCTCCACTTT. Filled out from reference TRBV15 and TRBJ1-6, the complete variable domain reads DAMVIQNPRYQVTQFGKPVTLSCSQTLNHNVMYWYQQKSSQAPKLLFHYYDKDFNNEADTPDNFQSRRPNTSFCFLDIRSPGLGDTAMYLCATSRARDSPLHFGNGTRLTVT.

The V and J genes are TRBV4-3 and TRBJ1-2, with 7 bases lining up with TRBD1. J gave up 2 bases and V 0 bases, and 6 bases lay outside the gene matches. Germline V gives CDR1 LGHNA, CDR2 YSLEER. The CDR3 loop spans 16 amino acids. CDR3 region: CASSQDGQALNYGYTF. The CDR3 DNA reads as TGCGCCAGCAGCCAAGATGGACAGGCACTGAACTATGGCTACACCTTC.

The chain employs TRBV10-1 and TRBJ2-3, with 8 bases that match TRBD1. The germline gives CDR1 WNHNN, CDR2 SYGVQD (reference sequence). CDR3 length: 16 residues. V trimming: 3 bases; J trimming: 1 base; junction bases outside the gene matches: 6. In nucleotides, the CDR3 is TGCGCCAGCAGTGATGGGGACAGGTTTGGCACAGATACGCAGTATTTT. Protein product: CASSDGDRFGTDTQYF.

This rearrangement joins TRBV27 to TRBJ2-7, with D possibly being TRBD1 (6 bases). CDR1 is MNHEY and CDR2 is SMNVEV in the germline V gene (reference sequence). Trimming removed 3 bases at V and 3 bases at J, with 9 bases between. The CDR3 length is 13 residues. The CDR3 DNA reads TGTGCCAGCAGTTTTACGACAGGCTACGAGCAGTACTTC. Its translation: CASSFTTGYEQYF.

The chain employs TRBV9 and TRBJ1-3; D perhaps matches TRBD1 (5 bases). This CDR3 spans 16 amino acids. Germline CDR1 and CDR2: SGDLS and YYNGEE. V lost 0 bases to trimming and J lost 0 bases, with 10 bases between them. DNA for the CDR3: TGTGCCAGCAGCGTAGTGGGGACTAGCTCTGGAAACACCATATATTTT. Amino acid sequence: CASSVVGTSSGNTIYF.

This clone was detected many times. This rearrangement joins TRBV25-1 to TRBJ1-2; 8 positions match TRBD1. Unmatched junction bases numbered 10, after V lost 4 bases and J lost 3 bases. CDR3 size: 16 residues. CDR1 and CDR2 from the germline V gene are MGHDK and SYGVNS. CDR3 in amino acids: CASSAPGQALDYGYTF. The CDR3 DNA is TGTGCCAGCAGTGCCCCGGGACAGGCCCTTGACTATGGCTACACCTTC.

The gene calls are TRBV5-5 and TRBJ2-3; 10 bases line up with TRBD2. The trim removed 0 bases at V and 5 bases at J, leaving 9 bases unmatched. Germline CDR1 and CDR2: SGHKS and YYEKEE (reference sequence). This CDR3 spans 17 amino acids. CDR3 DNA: TGTGCCAGCAGCTTGGGGACTAGCGGACCAAGAATAGATACGCAGTATTTT. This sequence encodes CASSLGTSGPRIDTQYF.

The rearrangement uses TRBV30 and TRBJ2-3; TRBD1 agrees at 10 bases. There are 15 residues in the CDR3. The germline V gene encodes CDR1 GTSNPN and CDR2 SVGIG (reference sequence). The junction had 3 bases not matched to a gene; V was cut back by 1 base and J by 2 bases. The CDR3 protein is CAWSGGQGITDTQYF. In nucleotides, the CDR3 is TGTGCCTGGAGTGGGGGACAGGGGATCACAGATACGCAGTATTTT.